These 26 T cell receptor beta chains originate from one sample sequenced in a study of T cell responses to AZD1222 COVID-19 vaccine. The table came from immunoSEQ multiplex PCR; TCRdb's copy has only in-frame clones and leaves some out. The sample lists approximately 160,000 clones, just over 90% occurring once. Sequenced here: peripheral blood, sampled on day 0 of AZD1222 vaccination. The receptors were sampled from an adult in good health.

The rearrangement joins TRBV7-9 to TRBJ2-1; 8 bases agree with TRBD1. Germline CDR1 reads SEHNR; CDR2 reads FQNEAQ (reference sequence). V gave up 5 bases and J gave up 8 bases; unmatched junction bases: 5. The CDR3 runs to 13 residues. CDR3 amino acids: CASSLGQGYEQFF. The CDR3 coding sequence is TGTGCCAGCAGCCTCGGACAGGGCTATGAGCAGTTCTTC.

The CDR3 DNA sequence: TGTGCCAGCAGCTTGACAGGGAACACTGAAGCTTTCTTT. Protein sequence: CASSLTGNTEAFF. The J gene is TRBJ1-1, the V gene TRBV5-6; weak D call: TRBD1 (5 bases). V was clipped by 1 base and J by 1 base, with 5 bases between them. Germline V gives CDR1 SGHDT, CDR2 YYEEEE. The CDR3 is made up of 13 amino acids.

V usage is TRBV6-5 and J usage is TRBJ1-6; D remains ambiguous. The germline V gene encodes CDR1 MNHEY and CDR2 SVGAGI. Trimming pared 5 bases from V and 9 bases from J, leaving 17 bases between. CDR3 length: 15 residues. CDR3 DNA sequence: TGTGCCAGCAGTCCCGACCCTGGTGCGGCTTCACCCCTCCACTTT. Encoded protein: CASSPDPGAASPLHF.

The chain combines TRBV7-3 with TRBJ1-1, with 9 bases matching TRBD1. The CDR3 has 19 residues. Germline loops: CDR1 SGHTA, CDR2 FQGTGA. J gave up 3 bases and V 1 base, and 15 bases lay outside the gene matches. CDR3: CASSLIRGRDRALYTEAFF. CDR3 coding DNA: TGTGCCAGCAGCTTAATAAGGGGTCGGGACAGGGCATTGTACACTGAAGCTTTCTTT. Full variable domain (remainder filled in from reference TRBV7-3 and TRBJ1-1): GAGVSQTPSNKVTEKGKYVELRCDPISGHTALYWYRQSLGQGPEFLIYFQGTGAADDSGLPNDRFFAVRPEGSVSTLKIQRTERGDSAVYLCASSLIRGRDRALYTEAFFGQGTRLTVV.

This clone showed up just once. The chain employs TRBV6-2 or TRBV6-3 and TRBJ2-3; D gene uncertain. Trimming shortened V by 6 bases and J by 0 bases, and 4 bases separated the two germline ends. There are 12 residues in the CDR3. The germline CDR1 and CDR2 sequences are MNHEY and SVGEGT. CDR3 bases: TGTGCCAGCAGCCGTAGCACAGATACGCAGTATTTT. Encoded protein: CASSRSTDTQYF.

V usage is TRBV4-3 and J usage is TRBJ2-2, with TRBD2 identical over 8 bases. This CDR3 contains 19 residues. The germline gives CDR1 LGHNA, CDR2 YSLEER. J lost 1 base, V lost 5 bases, and 15 bases had no gene match. The CDR3 DNA follows: TGCGCCAGCAGCGCCCGGCTCGGCGGGGGGTCGAAGAACACCGGGGAGCTGTTTTTT. It is translated as CASSARLGGGSKNTGELFF.

The chain couples TRBV7-3 to TRBJ2-3; D gene ambiguous. Germline loops: CDR1 SGHTA, CDR2 FQGTGA. V was clipped by 3 bases and J by 0 bases, with 10 bases between them. This CDR3 is built from 15 residues. The CDR3 is CASSFRSSSTDTQYF. The CDR3 DNA follows: TGTGCCAGCAGCTTTCGGTCCTCTAGCACAGATACGCAGTATTTT.

The chain recombines TRBV5-1 with TRBJ2-7, with D perhaps TRBD2 (6 bases). The germline V gene has CDR1 SGHRS and CDR2 YFSETQ. With 5 bases removed from V and 4 bases from J, the gap between germline ends came to 22 bases. CDR3 size: 16 residues. For the CDR3, the DNA is TGCGCCAGCAGTGGGGGTACAGCGGGTAAAGGTTACGAGCAGTACTTC. Its protein product is CASSGGTAGKGYEQYF. Complete variable domain (other parts from reference TRBV5-1 and TRBJ2-7): KAGVTQTPRYLIKTRGQQVTLSCSPISGHRSVSWYQQTPGQGLQFLFEYFSETQRNKGNFPGRFSGRQFSNSRSEMNVSTLELGDSALYLCASSGGTAGKGYEQYFGPGTRLTVT.

The genes are TRBV5-5 and TRBJ1-5; no clear D. With 3 bases removed from V and 6 bases from J, the gap between germline ends came to 13 bases. Germline V CDR1 and CDR2: SGHKS, YYEKEE (reference sequence). There are 14 residues in the CDR3. In DNA form, the CDR3 reads TGTGCCAGCAGCTCTGACTGGGGAGGTCAGCCCCAGCATTTT. Its translation is CASSSDWGGQPQHF.

V gene TRBV5-1 combines with J gene TRBJ2-6; D uncertain. The CDR3 covers 17 residues. The V end lost 0 bases, the J end lost 0 bases, and 10 bases lay between the germline ends. CDR1 is SGHRS, CDR2 YFSETQ, per germline. The DNA of the CDR3 is TGCGCCAGCAGCTTGGATCACAGCTCCTCTGGGGCCAACGTCCTGACTTTC. Its translation: CASSLDHSSSGANVLTF.

The J gene is TRBJ2-7, the V gene TRBV30, with D perhaps matching TRBD2 (5 bases). Germline CDR1 GTSNPN, CDR2 SVGIG (reference sequence). V lost 3 bases to trimming and J lost 0 bases, with 9 bases between them. This CDR3 contains 13 residues. In DNA, the CDR3 is TGTGCCTGGAGCATCGGGGTCTCCTACGAGCAGTACTTC. This codes for CAWSIGVSYEQYF.

The V gene is TRBV6-5, the J gene TRBJ2-7; D possibly corresponds to TRBD2 (5 bases). The CDR3 totals 12 residues. V was shortened by 5 bases and J by 6 bases, with 11 bases between the two germline ends. CDR1 and CDR2 from the germline V gene are MNHEY and SVGAGI. CDR3 nucleotides: TGTGCCAGCAGTCCCCCTGAGGGCGAGCAGTACTTC. This gives the protein CASSPPEGEQYF.

The chain carries TRBV6-2 or TRBV6-3 and TRBJ1-1; no definite D call. The ends were cut back, 4 bases at V and 6 bases at J, with 9 bases in the middle. The CDR3 sequence is 12 residues long. Germline V lookup: CDR1 MNHEY, CDR2 SVGEGT. The CDR3 protein is CASSSTWSEAFF. CDR3 in DNA: TGTGCCAGCAGTTCTACATGGTCTGAAGCTTTCTTT.

This clone came up a few times. The chain joins TRBV7-2 to TRBJ1-1; D not certain. The V end lost 3 bases, the J end lost 11 bases, and 13 bases lay between the germline ends. The CDR3 has 12 residues. CDR1 and CDR2 (germline): SGHTA, FQGNSA. The CDR3: CASSLNLVEAFF. The CDR3 bases are TGTGCCAGCAGCTTGAATCTGGTAGAGGCTTTCTTT. The full variable domain, with the rest looked up from reference TRBV7-2 and TRBJ1-1, is GAGVSQSPSNKVTEKGKDVELRCDPISGHTALYWYRQSLGQGLEFLIYFQGNSAPDKSGLPSDRFSAERTGGSVSTLTIQRTQQEDSAVYLCASSLNLVEAFFGQGTRLTVV.

The rearrangement links TRBV2 to TRBJ2-3, with D perhaps matching TRBD2 (6 bases). V was cut by 1 base and J by 2 bases, with 10 bases left in between. This CDR3 has 15 residues. CDR1 SNHLY and CDR2 FYNNEI come from the germline V gene. The chain's CDR3 is CASSEVAGNTDTQYF. CDR3 nucleotides: TGTGCCAGCAGTGAAGTTGCGGGGAACACAGATACGCAGTATTTT.

The rearrangement uses TRBV7-8 and TRBJ1-1; no reliable D call. V was pared by 2 bases and J by 6 bases, with 10 bases between. Germline lookup yields CDR1 SGHVS and CDR2 FQNEAQ. The CDR3 consists of 13 residues. CDR3 coding DNA: TGTGCCAGCAGCTTATCAAGGGTCCCTGAAGCTTTCTTT. The encoded protein is CASSLSRVPEAFF. Full variable domain (remainder filled in from reference TRBV7-8 and TRBJ1-1): GAGVSQSPRYKVAKRGQDVALRCDPISGHVSLFWYQQALGQGPEFLTYFQNEAQLDKSGLPSDRFFAERPEGSVSTLKIQRTQQEDSAVYLCASSLSRVPEAFFGQGTRLTVV.

The V and J genes are TRBV6-5 and TRBJ2-7, with TRBD1 as a possible D gene (6 bases). The CDR3 spans 15 residues. V lost 7 bases to trimming and J lost 0 bases, with 16 bases between them. Germline V gene data show CDR1 as MNHEY and CDR2 as SVGAGI. The CDR3 DNA reads as TGTGCCAGCACCCCCACAAGGGGGAGCTCCTACGAGCAGTACTTC. Its protein product is CASTPTRGSSYEQYF.

CDR3 protein: CASSQVTQGGQPQHF. DNA of the CDR3: TGTGCCAGCAGCCAAGTTACGCAGGGTGGTCAGCCCCAGCATTTT. The chain is built from TRBV4-2 and TRBJ1-5; possibly TRBD1 for D (5 bases). Germline V gene lookup returns CDR1 LGHNA and CDR2 YNFKEQ. CDR3 size: 15 residues. V lost 1 base to trimming and J lost 6 bases, with 13 bases between them.

The chain recombines TRBV6-2 or TRBV6-3 with TRBJ2-2; possibly TRBD2 for D (6 bases). The V end lost 0 bases, the J end lost 6 bases, and 11 bases lay between the germline ends. The CDR3 sequence is 15 residues long. CDR1 is MNHEY, CDR2 SVGEGT, per germline. The DNA of the CDR3 is TGTGCCAGCAGTTACTCCGGGGGATGGTCCGGGGAGCTGTTTTTT. Translated: CASSYSGGWSGELFF.

The V gene is TRBV9, the J gene TRBJ2-1, with D maybe TRBD1 (5 bases). This CDR3 region has 16 residues. The V gene's germline CDR1 is SGDLS and CDR2 YYNGEE. The ends were cut back, 0 bases at V and 3 bases at J, with 13 bases in the middle. In DNA, the CDR3 is TGTGCCAGCAGCGTAGTGGTAGGGGCCGTCTACAATGAGCAGTTCTTC. It translates to CASSVVVGAVYNEQFF.

The chain recombines TRBV27 with TRBJ2-2; unclear D gene. The CDR3 spans 15 residues. Trimming left V 6 bases short and J 0 bases short, with 11 bases between. The germline CDR1 and CDR2 sequences are MNHEY and SMNVEV (reference sequence). The CDR3 region is CASSPPVPNTGELFF. The CDR3 DNA reads as TGTGCCAGCAGCCCTCCGGTGCCGAACACCGGGGAGCTGTTTTTT.

This clone was picked up a small number of times. The chain is built from TRBV19 and TRBJ1-1, with D unclear. The CDR3 spans 16 residues. Trimming removed 5 bases from V and 0 bases from J, with 16 bases in between. CDR1 and CDR2 from the germline V gene are LNHDA and SQIVND (reference sequence). The CDR3 here is CASSFNTGIMNTEAFF. As DNA, the CDR3 is TGTGCCAGTAGTTTTAACACCGGGATTATGAACACTGAAGCTTTCTTT. The full variable domain, in which reference TRBV19 and TRBJ1-1 provide the parts outside the CDR3, is DGGITQSPKYLFRKEGQNVTLSCEQNLNHDAMYWYRQDPGQGLRLIYYSQIVNDFQKGDIAEGYSVSREKKESFPLTVTSAQKNPTAFYLCASSFNTGIMNTEAFFGQGTRLTVV.

The chain has TRBV7-9 and TRBJ1-1; D may be TRBD1 (6 bases). The germline gives CDR1 SEHNR, CDR2 FQNEAQ (reference sequence). The CDR3 spans 13 residues. Trimming pared 1 base from V and 6 bases from J, leaving 9 bases between. DNA of the CDR3: TGTGCCAGCAGCTTAGGATCAGGGGCTGAAGCTTTCTTT. Its protein is CASSLGSGAEAFF.

The V gene is TRBV4-3, the J gene TRBJ2-5, with TRBD1 matching over 10 bases. Germline-derived CDR1 and CDR2 are LGHNA and YSLEER. The CDR3 is 17 amino acids. J lost 3 bases, V lost 2 bases, and 9 bases had no gene match. CDR3 amino acids: CASSQSPAGTGEETQYF. As DNA, the CDR3 is TGCGCCAGCAGCCAATCGCCAGCCGGGACAGGGGAAGAGACCCAGTACTTC.

In the case of this clone: One end of the junction is discordant with germline, which a read error may explain. This sequence joins TRBV7-7 and TRBJ2-3; 11 positions match TRBD1. The CDR3 contains 17 residues. Germline V gives CDR1 SSHAT, CDR2 FNYEAQ (reference sequence). In DNA, the CDR3 is TGTGCTAGCAGCCCCGACCGGGGACAGGGGGGCACAGATACGCAGTATTTT. This encodes CASSPDRGQGGTDTQYF. The full variable domain, with the rest looked up from reference TRBV7-7 and TRBJ2-3, is GAGVSQSPRYKVTKRGQDVTLRCDPISSHATLYWYQQALGQGPEFLTYFNYEAQPDKSGLPSDRFSAERPEGSISTLTIQRTEQRDSAMYRCASSPDRGQGGTDTQYFGPGTRLTVL.

V gene TRBV10-3 combines with J gene TRBJ2-5; TRBD2 matches at 7 bases. Germline trimming cut 0 bases from V and 2 bases from J; bases unmatched to any gene: 9. CDR3 length: 17 amino acids. Per germline, CDR1 ENHRY and CDR2 SYGVKD. CDR3 DNA: TGTGCCATCAGTGAGTCGAAGGGGCGGGGGAGGCAAGAGACCCAGTACTTC. Translated, it gives CAISESKGRGRQETQYF.